One sample yielded the 10 T cell receptor beta chains listed below, sequenced in a study of OX40 agonist ivuxolimab in advanced cancers. The protocol was immunoSEQ multiplex PCR, while the TCRdb copy is restricted to in-frame clones and leaves out a portion. The table records over 60,000 clones, about nine tenths of them present only once. Source: CD4+ or CD8+ T cells sorted from blood, taken in a trial of the OX40 agonist ivuxolimab. These receptors were obtained from an adult with an advanced solid tumor such as melanoma, head and neck, liver or kidney cancer.

The V and J genes are TRBV19 and TRBJ2-1, with 7 bases that match TRBD1. Germline CDR1 LNHDA, CDR2 SQIVND (reference sequence). V shed 1 base and J 2 bases; nucleotides not matched to a gene: 8. The CDR3 consists of 17 residues. The CDR3 loop is CASSIVAGTETYNEQFF. For the CDR3, the DNA is TGTGCCAGTAGTATAGTAGCAGGGACAGAGACCTACAATGAGCAGTTCTTC. Based on the CDR3 plus reference TRBV19 and TRBJ2-1, the full variable domain is DGGITQSPKYLFRKEGQNVTLSCEQNLNHDAMYWYRQDPGQGLRLIYYSQIVNDFQKGDIAEGYSVSREKKESFPLTVTSAQKNPTAFYLCASSIVAGTETYNEQFFGPGTRLTVL.

The J gene is TRBJ2-5, the V gene TRBV19, with D unresolved. The CDR3 totals 14 residues. The germline V and J ends were trimmed by 5 bases and 0 bases, with 10 bases remaining between them. Germline loops: CDR1 LNHDA, CDR2 SQIVND (reference sequence). CDR3 loop: CASSPTRNQETQYF. CDR3 nucleotide sequence: TGTGCCAGTAGTCCCACACGGAACCAAGAGACCCAGTACTTC.

This chain connects TRBV4-2 to TRBJ1-1; no firm D call. This CDR3 is 15 amino acids long. Between the trimmed V and J ends, which lost 1 base and 1 base, there was a span of 10 bases. Germline lookup yields CDR1 LGHNA and CDR2 YNFKEQ. For the CDR3, the DNA is TGTGCCAGCAGCCAAGGTGGCAGCAAGAACACTGAAGCTTTCTTT. Amino acids: CASSQGGSKNTEAFF.

This clone was seen more than once but under ten times. The chain links TRBV25-1 to TRBJ1-5; the D gene is possibly TRBD1 (5 bases). V was cut by 1 base and J by 4 bases, with 11 bases left in between. Germline values: CDR1 MGHDK, CDR2 SYGVNS. The CDR3 length is 15 residues. CDR3 DNA: TGTGCCAGCAGTGAATTCGGGGCGGGGAATCAGCCCCAGCATTTT. Protein: CASSEFGAGNQPQHF.

This chain uses TRBV7-2 with TRBJ1-2, with 9 nucleotides matching TRBD1. This CDR3 contains 15 residues. The V segment lost 2 bases and the J segment 6 bases; nucleotides outside the gene matches: 7. The germline CDR1 and CDR2 sequences are SGHTA and FQGNSA. DNA for the CDR3: TGTGCCAGCAGCTTACAGGGACAGGGCGTCCATGGCTACACCTTC. Residues: CASSLQGQGVHGYTF.

The V call is TRBV6-5, the J call TRBJ2-2, with 9 bases aligning to TRBD1. Germline V gene sequence: CDR1 MNHEY, CDR2 SVGAGI. The CDR3 has 14 amino acids. Germline trimming cut 8 bases from V and 6 bases from J; bases unmatched to any gene: 7. CDR3 sequence (DNA): TGTGCCAGCGGGGGGGACAGGGAGGCCGGGGAGCTGTTTTTT. It yields the protein CASGGDREAGELFF.

The J gene is TRBJ2-5, the V gene TRBV7-9, with D perhaps TRBD1 (5 bases). Trimming stripped 1 base from V and 1 base from J, with 10 bases between. The length of the CDR3 is 15 residues. CDR1 SEHNR and CDR2 FQNEAQ come from the germline V gene (reference sequence). The chain's CDR3 is CASSLGLQVQETQYF. As DNA, the CDR3 is TGTGCCAGCAGCTTAGGATTACAGGTCCAAGAGACCCAGTACTTC.

This sequence joins TRBV28 and TRBJ2-2, with 7 bases fitting TRBD2. J lost 5 bases, V lost 6 bases, and 3 bases had no gene match. The CDR3 runs to 13 residues. Germline V gene data show CDR1 as MDHEN and CDR2 as SYDVKM. The CDR3 region has the DNA TGTGCCAGCAGGTGGACTAGGACCGGGGAGCTGTTTTTT. It is translated as CASRWTRTGELFF.

The V and J genes are TRBV19 and TRBJ1-5; 8 bases are a match to TRBD1. The CDR3 has 13 residues. The J segment lost 5 bases and the V segment lost 9 bases, leaving 6 bases of the junction unmatched. The germline V gene has CDR1 LNHDA and CDR2 SQIVND (reference sequence). CDR3 nucleotide sequence: TGTGCCAGCGCGCTGACAGGGGATCAGCCCCAGCATTTT. Its translation is CASALTGDQPQHF.

This chain uses TRBV27 with TRBJ2-1; 11 bases line up with TRBD2. J lost 4 bases, V lost 0 bases, and 8 bases had no gene match. The CDR3 is made up of 18 amino acids. Germline V gene lookup returns CDR1 MNHEY and CDR2 SMNVEV (reference sequence). CDR3 nucleotides: TGTGCCAGCAGTTTATCAGTCAGACTAGCGGGGACTTACAATGAGCAGTTCTTC. Amino acid sequence: CASSLSVRLAGTYNEQFF.